The clone carrying this T cell receptor beta chain was observed a handful of times. Its specificity is not known. This CDR3 spans 15 amino acids. The V and J ends lost 0 bases and 5 bases, in that order; junction bases with no gene match: 7. The germline V gene encodes CDR1 MNHEY and CDR2 SMNVEV (reference sequence). This record comes from a study of identical twins. TCRdb itself ran the 5' RACE reads through MiXCR, one entry per CDR3 protein. The sample has about 150,000 distinct CDR3 sequences; 3% to 4% are singletons. Study-level points and caveats: Out-of-frame alpha sequences common to twins were enriched for low generation probability.

The receptor comes from a man in his late teens or twenties in good health. The genes are TRBV27 and TRBJ2-7; 7 nucleotides agree with TRBD1. Specimen: memory T cells sorted from blood. CDR3 loop: CASSLSDRLRDEQYF. CDR3 coding DNA: TGTGCCAGCAGTTTATCGGACAGGTTACGGGACGAGCAGTACTTC.